The clone carrying this T cell receptor beta chain was recorded at least ten times. Its antigen is undetermined. Together with a sample-barcoded 5' primer, a J-beta primer mix was included in a second PCR lasting about 7 to 11 cycles. TCRdb passed the 5' RACE reads through MiXCR, listing each CDR3 protein once. The sample has about 640,000 distinct CDR3 sequences; about 30% are singletons. With 1 base clipped from V and 4 bases from J, the junction kept 10 bases outside the gene matches. Germline CDR1 DFQATT, CDR2 SNEGSKA (reference sequence). The CDR3 covers 16 residues. The data were taken from a study of blood T cells in healthy people across ages. Study-level results: The unknown donor CMV status may have confounded expanded clonotype changes.

The chain joins TRBV20-1 to TRBJ2-3; 8 bases match TRBD2. The sequence came from a woman older than 75 in good health. The sample comprised blood. The CDR3: CSARGPSGGYSDTQYF. DNA of the CDR3: TGCAGTGCTAGAGGGCCGTCGGGAGGGTATTCAGATACGCAGTATTTT.